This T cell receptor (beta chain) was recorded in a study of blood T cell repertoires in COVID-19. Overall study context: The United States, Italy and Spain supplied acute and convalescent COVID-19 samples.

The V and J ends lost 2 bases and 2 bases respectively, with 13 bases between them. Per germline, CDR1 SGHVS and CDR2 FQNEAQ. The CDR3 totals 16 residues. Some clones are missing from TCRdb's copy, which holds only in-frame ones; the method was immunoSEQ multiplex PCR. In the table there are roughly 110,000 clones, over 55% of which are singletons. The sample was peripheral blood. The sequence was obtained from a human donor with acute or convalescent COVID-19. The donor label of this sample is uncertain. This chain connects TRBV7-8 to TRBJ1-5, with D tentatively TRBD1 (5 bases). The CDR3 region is CASSLYSGRGNQPQHF. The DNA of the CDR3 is TGTGCCAGCAGCTTATATTCGGGCAGGGGCAATCAGCCCCAGCATTTT.